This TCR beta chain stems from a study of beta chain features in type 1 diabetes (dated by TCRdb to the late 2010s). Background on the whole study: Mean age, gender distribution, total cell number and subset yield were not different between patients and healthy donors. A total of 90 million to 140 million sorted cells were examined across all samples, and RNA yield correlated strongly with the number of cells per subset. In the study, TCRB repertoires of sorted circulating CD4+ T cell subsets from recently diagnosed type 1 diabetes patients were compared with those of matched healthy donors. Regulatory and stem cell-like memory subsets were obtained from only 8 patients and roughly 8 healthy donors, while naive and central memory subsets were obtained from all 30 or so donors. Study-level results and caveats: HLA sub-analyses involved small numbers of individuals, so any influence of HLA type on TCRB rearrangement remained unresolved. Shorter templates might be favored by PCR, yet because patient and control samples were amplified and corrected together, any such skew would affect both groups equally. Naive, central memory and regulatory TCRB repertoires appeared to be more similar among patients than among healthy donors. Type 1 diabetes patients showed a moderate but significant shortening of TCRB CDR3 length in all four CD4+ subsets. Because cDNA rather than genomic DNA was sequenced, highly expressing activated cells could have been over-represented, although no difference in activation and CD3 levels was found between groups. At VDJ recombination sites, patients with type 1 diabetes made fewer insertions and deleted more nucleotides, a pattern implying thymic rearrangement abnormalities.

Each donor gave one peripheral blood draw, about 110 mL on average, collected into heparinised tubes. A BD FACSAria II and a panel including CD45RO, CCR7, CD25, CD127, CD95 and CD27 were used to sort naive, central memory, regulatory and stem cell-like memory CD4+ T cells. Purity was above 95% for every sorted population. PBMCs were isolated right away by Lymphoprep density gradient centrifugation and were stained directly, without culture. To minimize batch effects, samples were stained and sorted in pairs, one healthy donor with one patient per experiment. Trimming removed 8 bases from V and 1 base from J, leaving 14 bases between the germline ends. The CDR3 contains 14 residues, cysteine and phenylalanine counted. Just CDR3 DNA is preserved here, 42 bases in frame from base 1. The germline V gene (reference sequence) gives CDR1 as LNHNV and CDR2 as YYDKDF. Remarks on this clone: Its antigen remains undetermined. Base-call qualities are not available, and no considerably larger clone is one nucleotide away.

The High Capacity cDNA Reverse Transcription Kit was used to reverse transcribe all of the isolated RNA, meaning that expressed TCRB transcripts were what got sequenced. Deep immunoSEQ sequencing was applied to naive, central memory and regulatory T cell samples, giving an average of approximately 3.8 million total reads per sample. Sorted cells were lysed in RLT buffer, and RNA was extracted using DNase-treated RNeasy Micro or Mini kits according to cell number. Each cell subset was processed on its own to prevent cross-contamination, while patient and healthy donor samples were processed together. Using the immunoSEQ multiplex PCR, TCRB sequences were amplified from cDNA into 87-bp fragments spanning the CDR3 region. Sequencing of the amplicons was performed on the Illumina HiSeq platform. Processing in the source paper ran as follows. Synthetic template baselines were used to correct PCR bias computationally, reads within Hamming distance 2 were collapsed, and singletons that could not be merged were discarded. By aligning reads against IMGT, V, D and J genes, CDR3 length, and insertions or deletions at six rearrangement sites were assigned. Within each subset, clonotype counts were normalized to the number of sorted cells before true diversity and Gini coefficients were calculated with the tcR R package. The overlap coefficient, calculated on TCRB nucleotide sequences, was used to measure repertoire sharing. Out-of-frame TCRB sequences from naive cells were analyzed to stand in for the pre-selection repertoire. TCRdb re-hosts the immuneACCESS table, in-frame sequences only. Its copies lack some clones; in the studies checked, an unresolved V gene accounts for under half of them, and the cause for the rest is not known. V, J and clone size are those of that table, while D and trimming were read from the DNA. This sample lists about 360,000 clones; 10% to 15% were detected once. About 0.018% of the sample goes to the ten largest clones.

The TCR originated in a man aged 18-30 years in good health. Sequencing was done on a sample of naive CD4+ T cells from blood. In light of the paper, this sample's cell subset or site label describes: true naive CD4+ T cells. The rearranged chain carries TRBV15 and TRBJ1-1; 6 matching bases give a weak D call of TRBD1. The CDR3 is CATRLGHGNTEAFF. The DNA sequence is TGTGCCACCCGGCTGGGACACGGGAACACTGAAGCTTTCTTT.